These 31 T cell receptor beta chains came from one sample sequenced in a study of control samples from healthy donors and cancer patients. Measured with immunoSEQ multiplex PCR; TCRdb has only the in-frame clones, and not every one. The sample consists of about 60,000 clones, roughly 85% of them appearing once. The sequenced sample was blood. The receptors shown here come from a man in his forties in good health.

This clone was counted a single time. The chain uses TRBV6-1 and TRBJ2-1; the D is unclear. Germline V gene lookup returns CDR1 MNHNS and CDR2 SASEGT. Trimming removed 3 bases at V and 8 bases at J, with 14 bases between. The CDR3 is made up of 14 amino acids. The DNA for the CDR3 is TGTGCCAGCAGTGATCGGGCAGATGGGTATGAGCAGTTCTTC. It is translated as CASSDRADGYEQFF.

In regard to this clone: Other DNA sequences within the sample encode an identical CDR3. J is TRBJ1-5 and V is TRBV7-9; TRBD1 might be the D (5 bases). V dropped 5 bases and J dropped 4 bases, with 9 bases sitting between them. Germline V lookup: CDR1 SEHNR, CDR2 FQNEAQ (reference sequence). CDR3 length: 13 residues. The CDR3 DNA reads TGTGCCAGCAGCCGGGACGGTAATCAGCCCCAGCATTTT. Translation: CASSRDGNQPQHF.

This chain uses TRBV25-1 with TRBJ2-5; possible D gene TRBD1, 6 bases. Germline lookup yields CDR1 MGHDK and CDR2 SYGVNS. V dropped 0 bases and J dropped 5 bases, with 13 bases sitting between them. The CDR3 spans 15 residues. Here the CDR3 DNA reads TGTGCCAGCAGTGAATATGGGGGCCTTCAGGAGACCCAGTACTTC. Protein sequence: CASSEYGGLQETQYF.

The genes are TRBV7-9 and TRBJ1-1; 8 positions match TRBD1. The CDR3 totals 13 residues. J was trimmed by 6 bases and V by 4 bases; bases with no gene match: 4. Germline CDR1 SEHNR, CDR2 FQNEAQ (reference sequence). This chain's CDR3 is CASSSRGRAEAFF. The CDR3 DNA reads TGTGCCAGCAGCTCCAGGGGGCGTGCTGAAGCTTTCTTT.

V and J are TRBV27 and TRBJ2-7, with 7 nucleotides matching TRBD2. V lost 5 bases to trimming and J lost 2 bases; unmatched junction nucleotides: 6. Germline CDR1 reads MNHEY; CDR2 reads SMNVEV (reference sequence). The CDR3 loop spans 14 amino acids. This chain's CDR3 is CASSRKTSTYEQYF. Written as DNA, the CDR3 is TGTGCCAGCAGTCGAAAGACTAGCACCTACGAGCAGTACTTC.

This clone was picked up a small number of times. The V call is TRBV7-9, the J call TRBJ2-7; TRBD1 might be the D (5 bases). Trimming pared 5 bases from V and 2 bases from J, leaving 13 bases between. The CDR3 length is 14 residues. Per the germline V gene, CDR1 is SEHNR and CDR2 is FQNEAQ (reference sequence). DNA for the CDR3: TGTGCCAGCAGCAGTTCGACAGCTACCTACGAGCAGTACTTC. It codes for CASSSSTATYEQYF. The full variable domain, in which reference TRBV7-9 and TRBJ2-7 provide the parts outside the CDR3, is DTGVSQNPRHKITKRGQNVTFRCDPISEHNRLYWYRQTLGQGPEFLTYFQNEAQLEKSRLLSDRFSAERPKGSFSTLEIQRTEQGDSAMYLCASSSSTATYEQYFGPGTRLTVT.

This chain uses TRBV3-1 (or the pseudogene TRBV3-2) with TRBJ2-1; D is perhaps TRBD2 (5 bases). Trimming pared 2 bases from V and 7 bases from J, leaving 15 bases between. Germline CDR1 and CDR2: LGHDT and YNNKEL (reference sequence). CDR3 size: 15 residues. CDR3 sequence (DNA): TGTGCCAGCAGCCAAAGGACTCGCAGTGAAAATGAGCAGTTCTTC. It yields the protein CASSQRTRSENEQFF.

In this sample, this clone turned up once. This chain links TRBV12-5 with TRBJ1-6; unclear D gene. Trimming took 5 bases from V and 0 from J, leaving 2 bases between them. Germline CDR1 and CDR2: LGHNT and FRNRAP. This CDR3 contains 13 residues. The CDR3 sequence: CASGNSYNSPLHF. For the CDR3, the DNA is TGTGCTAGTGGTAACTCCTATAATTCACCCCTCCACTTT.

V and J are TRBV6-6 and TRBJ1-1; the D gene is possibly TRBD1 (5 bases). There are 13 residues in the CDR3. The V gene lost 4 bases and the J gene lost 5 bases, with 11 bases spanning the gap. Germline V gene sequence: CDR1 MNHNY, CDR2 SVGAGI (reference sequence). The CDR3 spells CASSSKGSTEAFF. The DNA for the CDR3 is TGTGCCAGCAGTTCTAAGGGGTCGACTGAAGCTTTCTTT.

V gene TRBV21-1 combines with J gene TRBJ2-3; the D segment call TRBD1 is taken from the table without a DNA check. TRBV21-1 is an annotated pseudogene. This CDR3 is 21 amino acids long. In DNA, the CDR3 is TGTGCCAGCAGCAAATTTAAGGGCAGCCGTACTGCAGGGGACCGGCGAGATACGCAGTATTTT. Protein product: CASSKFKGSRTAGDRRDTQYF.

This chain uses TRBV3-1 (or the pseudogene TRBV3-2) with TRBJ1-5; TRBD1 aligns across 7 bases. Germline V gene sequence: CDR1 LGHDT, CDR2 YNNKEL (reference sequence). The CDR3 totals 15 residues. Trimming took 0 bases from V and 1 from J; bases not matched to a gene: 0. This CDR3 reads CASSQETGSNQPQHF. CDR3 sequence (DNA): TGTGCCAGCAGCCAAGAGACAGGGAGCAATCAGCCCCAGCATTTT.

This chain uses TRBV7-2 with TRBJ1-2; D unresolved. The ends were cut back, 1 base at V and 8 bases at J, with 8 bases in the middle. CDR1 is SGHTA and CDR2 is FQGNSA in the germline V gene. This CDR3 spans 12 amino acids. DNA for the CDR3: TGTGCCAGCAGCTTAGTGAAAGTGGGCTACACCTTC. This codes for CASSLVKVGYTF.

The V gene is TRBV3-1 (or the pseudogene TRBV3-2), the J gene TRBJ2-7, with D uncertain. CDR1 and CDR2 (germline): LGHDT, YNNKEL (reference sequence). Trimming stripped 1 base from V and 6 bases from J, with 16 bases between. The CDR3 contains 15 residues. The CDR3 reads CASSQGSSEVGEQYF. The CDR3, as DNA: TGTGCCAGCAGCCAAGGGTCTTCCGAGGTGGGCGAGCAGTACTTC.

V gene TRBV13 combines with J gene TRBJ2-3; D remains ambiguous. This CDR3 contains 16 residues. Trimming removed 1 base from V and 0 bases from J, with 11 bases in between. CDR1 is PRHDT and CDR2 is FYEKMQ in the germline V gene (reference sequence). As DNA, the CDR3 is TGTGCCAGCAGCTTAGAAGGTCGGACCAGCACAGATACGCAGTATTTT. This codes for CASSLEGRTSTDTQYF.

The V and J genes are TRBV6-1 and TRBJ2-3, with TRBD2 identical over 7 bases. Germline assignment: CDR1 MNHNS and CDR2 SASEGT. The CDR3 contains 16 residues. The ends lost 0 bases at V and 6 bases at J; junction bases unmatched: 9. Here the CDR3 reads CASSEARWGGSDTQYF. In DNA, the CDR3 is TGTGCCAGCAGTGAAGCGCGCTGGGGCGGGAGTGATACGCAGTATTTT.

V gene TRBV5-5 combines with J gene TRBJ2-3; 9 bases match TRBD2. V shed 1 base and J 6 bases; nucleotides not matched to a gene: 9. CDR1 is SGHKS, CDR2 YYEKEE, per germline (reference sequence). The CDR3 totals 16 residues. As DNA, the CDR3 is TGTGCCAGCAGCTTGCGGCTAGCGGGGCCTTCGGATACGCAGTATTTT. Amino acid sequence: CASSLRLAGPSDTQYF.

The chain employs TRBV7-7 and TRBJ2-5; D is ambiguous. Germline V gene sequence: CDR1 SSHAT, CDR2 FNYEAQ (reference sequence). V lost 0 bases and J lost 1, with 6 bases in between. The CDR3 spans 14 residues. This chain's CDR3 is CASSLAGIQETQYF. The CDR3 DNA reads TGTGCCAGCAGCTTAGCAGGGATCCAAGAGACCCAGTACTTC. The whole variable domain, filled in from reference TRBV7-7 and TRBJ2-5, reads GAGVSQSPRYKVTKRGQDVTLRCDPISSHATLYWYQQALGQGPEFLTYFNYEAQPDKSGLPSDRFSAERPEGSISTLTIQRTEQRDSAMYRCASSLAGIQETQYFGPGTRLLVL.

The V and J genes are TRBV15 and TRBJ1-2, with D hard to call. Germline CDR1 LNHNV, CDR2 YYDKDF (reference sequence). Trimming shortened V by 3 bases and J by 4 bases, and 12 bases separated the two germline ends. The CDR3 has 14 amino acids. Here the CDR3 reads CATSREMRGYGYTF. CDR3 bases: TGTGCCACCAGCAGGGAGATGCGGGGCTATGGCTACACCTTC.

V is TRBV19 and J is TRBJ1-2, with D maybe TRBD1 (6 bases). V was trimmed by 6 bases and J by 6 bases, leaving 17 bases between them. The germline V gene encodes CDR1 LNHDA and CDR2 SQIVND (reference sequence). The CDR3 totals 14 residues. CDR3 amino acids: CASSESTGRDGYTF. The CDR3 DNA reads TGTGCCAGTAGCGAGTCGACAGGACGGGATGGCTACACCTTC.

V gene TRBV18 combines with J gene TRBJ1-2, with D possibly being TRBD1 (5 bases). The CDR3 has 13 amino acids. CDR1 and CDR2 from the germline V gene are KGHSH and LQKENI. Trimming removed 1 base at V and 6 bases at J, with 9 bases between. CDR3 in DNA: TGTGCCAGCTCACCACTTGTGGGGGATGGCTACACCTTC. Translated: CASSPLVGDGYTF.

V and J are TRBV27 and TRBJ1-1; D remains ambiguous. Germline V gene sequence: CDR1 MNHEY, CDR2 SMNVEV (reference sequence). V gave up 4 bases and J gave up 8 bases, with 8 bases separating them. The CDR3 has 11 residues. In nucleotides, the CDR3 is TGTGCCAGCAGTTCCCACCTAGAAGCTTTCTTT. Protein: CASSSHLEAFF.

CDR3 sequence: CASSERGAPYEQYF. The CDR3 nucleotides read TGTGCCAGCTCGGAGCGGGGCGCCCCCTACGAGCAGTACTTC. This chain connects TRBV18 to TRBJ2-7; 7 nucleotides line up with TRBD2. The CDR3 contains 14 residues. Germline CDR1 and CDR2: KGHSH and LQKENI. Trimming removed 6 bases from V and 2 bases from J; junction bases left unmatched: 7.

V is TRBV24-1 and J is TRBJ2-5, with TRBD1 matching 12 bases. Germline CDR1 reads KGHDR; CDR2 reads SFDVKD. V dropped 4 bases and J dropped 2; count of bases not matched to a gene: 10. This CDR3 has 18 amino acids. Written as DNA, the CDR3 is TGTGCCACCAGTGACCCGGGACAGGGGGCGGGAGGACAAGAGACCCAGTACTTC. Translating gives CATSDPGQGAGGQETQYF.

CDR3 amino acids: CAISVDRENTEAFF. Here the CDR3 DNA reads TGTGCCATCAGTGTTGACAGGGAGAACACTGAAGCTTTCTTT. The genes are TRBV10-3 and TRBJ1-1; TRBD1 agrees at 7 bases. Germline values: CDR1 ENHRY, CDR2 SYGVKD. The CDR3 runs to 14 residues. The V segment lost 4 bases and the J segment 1 base; nucleotides outside the gene matches: 3.

V gene TRBV2 combines with J gene TRBJ2-7; tentatively, D is TRBD2 (5 bases). V gave up 8 bases and J gave up 6 bases, with 17 bases separating them. This CDR3 spans 13 amino acids. Per germline, CDR1 SNHLY and CDR2 FYNNEI. The CDR3 DNA is TGTGCCAGCCGCCCCAGAGGGTTTAGCGAGCAGTACTTC. Amino acid sequence: CASRPRGFSEQYF.

CDR3 in amino acids: CASSSRRQSSGNTIYF. CDR3 bases: TGTGCCAGCAGCTCCCGACGGCAAAGCTCTGGAAACACCATATATTTT. The chain employs TRBV7-9 and TRBJ1-3; D is unclear. In germline, CDR1 is SEHNR, CDR2 FQNEAQ (reference sequence). V was shortened by 4 bases and J by 0 bases, with 13 bases between the two germline ends. The CDR3 totals 16 residues.

This rearrangement joins TRBV18 to TRBJ2-1; weak D call: TRBD1 (6 bases). Trimming left V 3 bases short and J 10 bases short, with 10 bases between. The CDR3 loop spans 12 amino acids. Germline values: CDR1 KGHSH, CDR2 LQKENI. The CDR3 reads CASSPTGLEQFF. Here the CDR3 DNA reads TGTGCCAGCTCACCGACAGGCTTGGAGCAGTTCTTC. Full variable domain (missing parts from reference TRBV18 and TRBJ2-1): NAGVMQNPRHLVRRRGQEARLRCSPMKGHSHVYWYRQLPEEGLKFMVYLQKENIIDESGMPKERFSAEFPKEGPSILRIQQVVRGDSAAYFCASSPTGLEQFFGPGTRLTVL.

This rearrangement joins TRBV25-1 to TRBJ1-2; D is unresolved. Germline V CDR1 and CDR2: MGHDK, SYGVNS. Trimming took 3 bases from V and 3 from J, leaving 14 bases between them. The CDR3 covers 15 residues. In DNA form, the CDR3 reads TGTGCCAGCAGTGATATTTTGGGTTATGACTATGGCTACACCTTC. It encodes CASSDILGYDYGYTF.

The chain carries TRBV12-3 or TRBV12-4 and TRBJ2-7, with 7 bases aligning to TRBD2. Trimming cost V 7 bases and J 5 bases; bases outside gene matches: 8. CDR3 size: 13 residues. CDR3 sequence: CASTLGRGHEQYF. The CDR3 DNA is TGTGCCAGCACCTTGGGGAGGGGCCACGAGCAGTACTTC.

The rearrangement uses TRBV6-5 and TRBJ1-5, with TRBD1 identical over 7 bases. Looked up from germline, CDR1 is MNHEY and CDR2 is SVGAGI. The V segment lost 6 bases and the J segment 4 bases; nucleotides outside the gene matches: 9. The CDR3 extends over 15 amino acids. CDR3 in amino acids: CASRVLQGTNQPQHF. The CDR3 bases are TGTGCCAGCAGGGTTCTACAGGGGACGAATCAGCCCCAGCATTTT.

Only a few counts were recorded for this clone. The rearrangement uses TRBV28 and TRBJ2-1; possible D gene TRBD2, 6 bases. With 2 bases removed from V and 13 bases from J, the gap between germline ends came to 9 bases. Germline V gives CDR1 MDHEN, CDR2 SYDVKM. The CDR3 contains 11 residues. The DNA for the CDR3 is TGTGCCAGCAGTTTAGCGGGAAAACAGTTCTTC. The encoded protein is CASSLAGKQFF.